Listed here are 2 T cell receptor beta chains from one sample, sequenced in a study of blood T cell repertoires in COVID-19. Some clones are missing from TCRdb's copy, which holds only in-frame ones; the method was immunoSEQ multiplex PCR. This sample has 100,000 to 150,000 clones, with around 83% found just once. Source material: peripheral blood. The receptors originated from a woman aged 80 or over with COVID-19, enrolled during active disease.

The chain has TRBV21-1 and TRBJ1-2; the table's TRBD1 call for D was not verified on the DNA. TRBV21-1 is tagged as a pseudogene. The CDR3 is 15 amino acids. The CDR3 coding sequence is TGTGCCAGCAGGAAGGACAGGGATAGGAACTATGGCTACACCTTC. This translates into CASRKDRDRNYGYTF.

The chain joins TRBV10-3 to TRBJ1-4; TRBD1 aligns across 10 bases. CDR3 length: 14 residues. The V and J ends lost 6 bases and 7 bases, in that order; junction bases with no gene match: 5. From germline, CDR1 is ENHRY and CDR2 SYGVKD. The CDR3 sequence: CAIRGTGEGEKLFF. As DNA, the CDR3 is TGTGCCATCAGGGGGACAGGGGAGGGTGAAAAACTGTTTTTT.